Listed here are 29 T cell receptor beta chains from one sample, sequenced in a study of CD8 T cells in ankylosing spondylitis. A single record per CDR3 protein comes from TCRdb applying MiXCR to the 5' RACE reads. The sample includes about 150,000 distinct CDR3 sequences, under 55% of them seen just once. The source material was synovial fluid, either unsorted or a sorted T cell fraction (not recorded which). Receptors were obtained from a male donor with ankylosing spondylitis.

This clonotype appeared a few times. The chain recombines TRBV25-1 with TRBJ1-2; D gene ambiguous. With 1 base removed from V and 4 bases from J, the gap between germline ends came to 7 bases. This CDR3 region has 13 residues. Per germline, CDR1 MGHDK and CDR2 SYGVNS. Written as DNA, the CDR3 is TGTGCCAGCAGTGAATGGGGTCCCTATGGCTACACCTTC. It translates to CASSEWGPYGYTF.

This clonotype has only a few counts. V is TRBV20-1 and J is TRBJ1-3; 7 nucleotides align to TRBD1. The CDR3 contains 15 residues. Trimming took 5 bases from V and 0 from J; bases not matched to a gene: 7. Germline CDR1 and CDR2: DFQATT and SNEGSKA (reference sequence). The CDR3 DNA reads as TGCAGTGCTCAGGGGGGACTTCCCTCTGGAAACACCATATATTTT. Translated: CSAQGGLPSGNTIYF.

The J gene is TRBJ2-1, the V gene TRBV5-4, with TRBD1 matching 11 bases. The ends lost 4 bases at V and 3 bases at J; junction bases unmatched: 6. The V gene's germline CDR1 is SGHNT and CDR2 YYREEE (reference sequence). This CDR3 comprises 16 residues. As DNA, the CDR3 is TGTGCCAGCAGCCCCGGGGACAGGGGGTTCTACAATGAGCAGTTCTTC. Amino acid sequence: CASSPGDRGFYNEQFF.

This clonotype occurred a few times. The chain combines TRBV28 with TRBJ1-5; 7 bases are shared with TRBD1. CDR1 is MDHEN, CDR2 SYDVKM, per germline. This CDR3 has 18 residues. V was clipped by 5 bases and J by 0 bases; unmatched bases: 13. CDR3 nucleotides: TGTGCCAGCAGTCGCCGGACAGGACCTATGGATAGCAATCAGCCCCAGCATTTT. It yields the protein CASSRRTGPMDSNQPQHF.

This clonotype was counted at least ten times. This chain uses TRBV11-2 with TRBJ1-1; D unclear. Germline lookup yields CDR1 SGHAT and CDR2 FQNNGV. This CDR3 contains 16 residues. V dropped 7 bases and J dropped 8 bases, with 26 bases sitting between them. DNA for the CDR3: TGTGCCAGCACCGACCTAACGAACAACCCCCTGGGCGAAGCTTTCTTT. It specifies CASTDLTNNPLGEAFF. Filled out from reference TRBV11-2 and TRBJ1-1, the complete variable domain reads EAGVAQSPRYKIIEKRQSVAFWCNPISGHATLYWYQQILGQGPKLLIQFQNNGVVDDSQLPKDRFSAERLKGVDSTLKIQPAKLEDSAVYLCASTDLTNNPLGEAFFGQGTRLTVV.

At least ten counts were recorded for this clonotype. Here the CDR3 DNA reads TGCGCCAGCAGCCAAGATCCCGGGTATACCACAGATACGCAGTATTTT. The encoded protein is CASSQDPGYTTDTQYF. This chain uses TRBV4-3 with TRBJ2-3; D is uncertain. The CDR3 is made up of 16 amino acids. The germline gives CDR1 LGHNA, CDR2 YSLEER. The V end lost 0 bases, the J end lost 2 bases, and 12 bases lay between the germline ends.

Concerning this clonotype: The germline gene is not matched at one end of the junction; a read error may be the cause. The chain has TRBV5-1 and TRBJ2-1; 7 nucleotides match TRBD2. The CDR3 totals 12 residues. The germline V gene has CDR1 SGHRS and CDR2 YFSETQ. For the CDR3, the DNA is TGCGCCAGCAGCTTGGTTGGGGGGGAGGAGATCTTC. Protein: CASSLVGGEEIF. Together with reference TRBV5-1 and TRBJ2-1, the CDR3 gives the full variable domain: KAGVTQTPRYLIKTRGQQVTLSCSPISGHRSVSWYQQTPGQGLQFLFEYFSETQRNKGNFPGRFSGRQFSNSRSEMNVSTLELGDSALYLCASSLVGGEEIFGPGTRLTVL.

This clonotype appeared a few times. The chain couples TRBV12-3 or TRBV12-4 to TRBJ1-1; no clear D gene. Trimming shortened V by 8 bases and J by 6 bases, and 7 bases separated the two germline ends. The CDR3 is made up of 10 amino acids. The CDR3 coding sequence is TGTGCCAGCTTCGCCTCTGAAGCTTTCTTT. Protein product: CASFASEAFF.

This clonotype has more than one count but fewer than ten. The CDR3 protein is CASSFRASSYEQYF. DNA for the CDR3: TGTGCCAGCAGCTTTCGCGCTAGCTCCTACGAGCAGTACTTC. The rearrangement links TRBV7-6 to TRBJ2-7; D gene uncertain. The V end lost 3 bases, the J end lost 0 bases, and 9 bases lay between the germline ends. The CDR3 totals 14 residues. Germline CDR1 SGHVS, CDR2 FNYEAQ. Full variable domain (outside the CDR3, taken from reference TRBV7-6 and TRBJ2-7): GAGVSQSPRYKVTKRGQDVALRCDPISGHVSLYWYRQALGQGPEFLTYFNYEAQQDKSGLPNDRFSAERPEGSISTLTIQRTEQRDSAMYRCASSFRASSYEQYFGPGTRLTVT.

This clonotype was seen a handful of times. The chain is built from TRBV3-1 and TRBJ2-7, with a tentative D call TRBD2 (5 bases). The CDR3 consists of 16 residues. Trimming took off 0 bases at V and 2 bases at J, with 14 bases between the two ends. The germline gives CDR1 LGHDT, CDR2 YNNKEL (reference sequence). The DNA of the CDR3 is TGTGCCAGCAGCCAAGAATGGGCCCGGGGAACCTACGAGCAGTACTTC. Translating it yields CASSQEWARGTYEQYF.

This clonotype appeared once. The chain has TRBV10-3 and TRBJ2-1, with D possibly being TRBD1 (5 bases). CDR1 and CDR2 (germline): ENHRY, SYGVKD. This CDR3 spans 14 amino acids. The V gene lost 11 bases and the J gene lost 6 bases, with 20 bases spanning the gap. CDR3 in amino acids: CASGNKSVVNEQFF. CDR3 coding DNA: TGTGCCTCAGGGAATAAATCGGTGGTCAATGAGCAGTTCTTC.

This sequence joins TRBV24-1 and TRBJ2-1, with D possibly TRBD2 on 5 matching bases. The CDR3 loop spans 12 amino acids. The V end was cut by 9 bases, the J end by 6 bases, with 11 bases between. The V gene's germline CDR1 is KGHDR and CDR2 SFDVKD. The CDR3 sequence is CATAGFSNEQFF. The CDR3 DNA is TGTGCCACCGCGGGCTTCTCCAATGAGCAGTTCTTC.

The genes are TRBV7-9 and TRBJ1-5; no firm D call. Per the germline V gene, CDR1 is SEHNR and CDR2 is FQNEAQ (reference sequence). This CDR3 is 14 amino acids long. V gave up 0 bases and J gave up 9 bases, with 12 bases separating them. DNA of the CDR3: TGTGCCAGCAGCTTAGCCCCGGCCGTGCGGCCCCAGCATTTT. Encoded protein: CASSLAPAVRPQHF.

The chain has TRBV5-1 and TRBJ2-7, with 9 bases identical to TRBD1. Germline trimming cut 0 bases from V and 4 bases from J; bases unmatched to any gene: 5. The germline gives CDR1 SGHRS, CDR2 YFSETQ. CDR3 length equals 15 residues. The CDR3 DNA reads TGCGCCAGCAGCTTGGTTGGACAGGGGCGGTACGAGCAGTACTTC. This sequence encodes CASSLVGQGRYEQYF.

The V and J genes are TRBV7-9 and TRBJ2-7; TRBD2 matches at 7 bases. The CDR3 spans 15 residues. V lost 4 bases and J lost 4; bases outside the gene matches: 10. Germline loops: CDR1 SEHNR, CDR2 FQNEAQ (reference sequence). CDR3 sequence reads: CASSSPTSRGYEQYF. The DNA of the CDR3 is TGTGCCAGCAGCTCCCCGACTAGCAGAGGTTACGAGCAGTACTTC.

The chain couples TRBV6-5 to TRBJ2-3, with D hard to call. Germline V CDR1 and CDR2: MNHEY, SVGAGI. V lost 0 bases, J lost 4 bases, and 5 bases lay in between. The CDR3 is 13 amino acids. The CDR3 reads CASSYSEADTQYF. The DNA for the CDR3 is TGTGCCAGCAGTTACTCTGAAGCAGATACGCAGTATTTT.

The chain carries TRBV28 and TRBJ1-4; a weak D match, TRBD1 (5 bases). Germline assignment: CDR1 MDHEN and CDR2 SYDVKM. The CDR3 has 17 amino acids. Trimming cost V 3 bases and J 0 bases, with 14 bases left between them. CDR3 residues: CASSFLGGIATNEKLFF. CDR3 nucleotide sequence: TGTGCCAGCAGTTTCCTCGGGGGGATCGCAACTAATGAAAAACTGTTTTTT.

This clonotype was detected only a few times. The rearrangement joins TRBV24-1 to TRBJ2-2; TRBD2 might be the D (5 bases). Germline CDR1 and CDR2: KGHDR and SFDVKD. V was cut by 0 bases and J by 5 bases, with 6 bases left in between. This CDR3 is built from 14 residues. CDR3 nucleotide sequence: TGTGCCACCAGTGATTTGCGGGGAACCGGGGAGCTGTTTTTT. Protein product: CATSDLRGTGELFF.

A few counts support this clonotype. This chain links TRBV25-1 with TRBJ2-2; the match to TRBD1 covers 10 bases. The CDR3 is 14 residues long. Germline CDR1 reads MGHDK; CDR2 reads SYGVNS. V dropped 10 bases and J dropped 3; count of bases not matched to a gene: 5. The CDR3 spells CATSTGGDTGELFF. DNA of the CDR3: TGTGCCACCTCGACAGGGGGCGACACCGGGGAGCTGTTTTTT.

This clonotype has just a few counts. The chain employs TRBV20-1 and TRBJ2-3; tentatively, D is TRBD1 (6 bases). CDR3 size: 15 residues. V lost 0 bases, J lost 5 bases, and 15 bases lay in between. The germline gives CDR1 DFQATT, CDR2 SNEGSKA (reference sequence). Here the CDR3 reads CSARDTRGAIDTQYF. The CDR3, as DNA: TGCAGTGCTAGAGATACCAGGGGCGCGATAGATACGCAGTATTTT.

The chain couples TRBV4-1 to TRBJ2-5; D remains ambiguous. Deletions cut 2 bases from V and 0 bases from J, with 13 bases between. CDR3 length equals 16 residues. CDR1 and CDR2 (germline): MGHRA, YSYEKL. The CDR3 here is CASSQSTGTDQETQYF. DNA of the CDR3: TGCGCCAGCAGCCAATCCACGGGTACAGACCAAGAGACCCAGTACTTC.

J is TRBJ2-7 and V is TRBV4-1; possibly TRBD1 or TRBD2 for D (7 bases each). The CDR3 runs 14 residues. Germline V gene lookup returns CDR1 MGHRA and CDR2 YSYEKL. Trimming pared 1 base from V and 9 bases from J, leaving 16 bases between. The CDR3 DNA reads TGCGCCAGCAGCCAAGGAGTTCGCAGGGGGGGGCAGTACTTC. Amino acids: CASSQGVRRGGQYF.

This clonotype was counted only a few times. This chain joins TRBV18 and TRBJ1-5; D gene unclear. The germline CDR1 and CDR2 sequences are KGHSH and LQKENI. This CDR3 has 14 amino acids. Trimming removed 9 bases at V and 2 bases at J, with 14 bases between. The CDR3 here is CASTQNSGNQPQHF. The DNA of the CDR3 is TGTGCCAGTACCCAAAACAGTGGCAATCAGCCCCAGCATTTT.

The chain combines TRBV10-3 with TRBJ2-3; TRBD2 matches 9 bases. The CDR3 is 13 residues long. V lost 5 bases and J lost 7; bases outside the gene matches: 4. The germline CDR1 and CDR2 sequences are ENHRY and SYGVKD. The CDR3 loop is CAISRPSGNTQYF. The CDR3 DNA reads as TGTGCCATCAGTCGACCTAGCGGGAATACGCAGTATTTT.

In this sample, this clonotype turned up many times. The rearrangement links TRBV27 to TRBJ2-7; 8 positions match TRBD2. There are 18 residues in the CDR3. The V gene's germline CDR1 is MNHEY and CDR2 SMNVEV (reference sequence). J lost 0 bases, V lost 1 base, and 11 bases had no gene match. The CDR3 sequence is CASSLFPMVAGTSYEQYF. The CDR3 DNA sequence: TGTGCCAGCAGTTTATTTCCTATGGTAGCGGGGACCTCCTACGAGCAGTACTTC.

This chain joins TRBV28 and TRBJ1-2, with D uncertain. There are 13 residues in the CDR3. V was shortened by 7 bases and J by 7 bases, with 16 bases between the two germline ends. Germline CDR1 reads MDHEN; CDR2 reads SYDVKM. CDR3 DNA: TGTGCCAGCACCAACCCCCCCACGGGTGGCTACACCTTC. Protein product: CASTNPPTGGYTF.

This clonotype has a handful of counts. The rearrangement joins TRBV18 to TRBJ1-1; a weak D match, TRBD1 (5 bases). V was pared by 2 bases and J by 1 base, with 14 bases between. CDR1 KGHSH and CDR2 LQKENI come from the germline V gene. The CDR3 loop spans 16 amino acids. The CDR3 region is CASSPGRRTPNTEAFF. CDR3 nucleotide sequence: TGTGCCAGCTCACCAGGGCGAAGGACACCGAACACTGAAGCTTTCTTT.

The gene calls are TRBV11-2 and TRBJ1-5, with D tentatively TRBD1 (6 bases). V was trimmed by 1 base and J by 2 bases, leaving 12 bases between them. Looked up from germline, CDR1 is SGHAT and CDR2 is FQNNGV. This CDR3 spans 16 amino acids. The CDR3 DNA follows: TGTGCCAGCAGCTTAGCCCCAGGGGAGGGCAATCAGCCCCAGCATTTT. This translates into CASSLAPGEGNQPQHF.

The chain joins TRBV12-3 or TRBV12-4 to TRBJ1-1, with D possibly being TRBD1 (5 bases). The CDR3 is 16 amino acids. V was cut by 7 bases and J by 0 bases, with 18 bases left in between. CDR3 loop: CASTTGLLWMNTEAFF. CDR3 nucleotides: TGTGCCAGCACCACAGGTCTTCTATGGATGAACACTGAAGCTTTCTTT.